This is a list of T cell receptor beta chains from one sample in a study of T cells in Graves' hyperthyroidism and ophthalmopathy. In TCRdb, the multiplex PCR reads were re-called with MiXCR into one record per CDR3 protein. This table has under 450,000 distinct CDR3 sequences, approximately 12% appearing once. The source material was blood. Receptors were obtained from a man under 40 with Graves' hyperthyroidism that later progressed to Graves' ophthalmopathy. The CDR3 runs from the conserved cysteine through the conserved F or W. Each record gives: D gene, clone size, J gene, V gene, CDR3 DNA, CDR3 protein. A D gene is named only where the DNA matches it firmly. For some rows the clone size is stated as once, few or many, or as a class when expanded; others skip it.

d_call: .; clone_size: many; j_call: TRBJ1-5; v_call: TRBV4-1; cdr3_nt: TGCGCCAGCAGCCAGCGGCATTTGGGGAAAAATCAGCCCCAGCATTTT; cdr3_aa: CASSQRHLGKNQPQHF
d_call: TRBD2; clone_size: .; j_call: TRBJ2-7; v_call: TRBV20-1; cdr3_nt: TGCAGTGCTACCCGGACTAGCGGGGGGTTTTACGAGCAGTACTTC; cdr3_aa: CSATRTSGGFYEQYF
d_call: .; clone_size: .; j_call: TRBJ1-1; v_call: TRBV5-1; cdr3_nt: TGCGCCAGCAGCTTGGATGGGGTGGTAGGCACTGAAGCTTTCTTT; cdr3_aa: CASSLDGVVGTEAFF
d_call: .; clone_size: few; j_call: TRBJ1-5; v_call: TRBV15; cdr3_nt: TGTGCCACCAGCAGTCGGACGGGTCGAAGGCCCCAGCATTTT; cdr3_aa: CATSSRTGRRPQHF
d_call: .; clone_size: .; j_call: TRBJ1-2; v_call: TRBV5-1; cdr3_nt: TGCGCCAGCAGCTTGGGGGGCGTAATGGGGAACTATGGCTACACCTTC; cdr3_aa: CASSLGGVMGNYGYTF
d_call: .; clone_size: .; j_call: TRBJ2-7; v_call: TRBV7-3; cdr3_nt: TGTGCCAGCAGCTTATACGGGGACGAGCAGTACTTC; cdr3_aa: CASSLYGDEQYF
d_call: TRBD1; clone_size: .; j_call: TRBJ1-1; v_call: TRBV6-1; cdr3_nt: TGTGCCAGCAGAGGGGACAGGGGGGACACTGAAGCTTTCTTT; cdr3_aa: CASRGDRGDTEAFF
d_call: TRBD1; clone_size: .; j_call: TRBJ1-5; v_call: TRBV28; cdr3_nt: TGTGCCAGCAGTTCGGAGGGACAGGGGGCGCCTTCCAATCAGCCCCAGCATTTT; cdr3_aa: CASSSEGQGAPSNQPQHF
d_call: .; clone_size: many; j_call: TRBJ1-1; v_call: TRBV12-3/TRBV12-4; cdr3_nt: TGTGCCAGCAGTTTAGGAGGTCAGGCTTTCTTT; cdr3_aa: CASSLGGQAFF
d_call: TRBD2; clone_size: .; j_call: TRBJ2-1; v_call: TRBV6-1; cdr3_nt: TGTGCCAGCAGACCCGGGACTAGCGGCTACAATGAGCAGTTCTTC; cdr3_aa: CASRPGTSGYNEQFF
d_call: .; clone_size: .; j_call: TRBJ2-7; v_call: TRBV25-1; cdr3_nt: TGTGCCAGCAGTGCAATCGAGCAGTACTTC; cdr3_aa: CASSAIEQYF
d_call: TRBD2; clone_size: many; j_call: TRBJ2-2; v_call: TRBV24-1; cdr3_nt: TGTGCCACCAGTGGGGATAGCGGGGAGATCACCGGGGAGCTGTTTTTT; cdr3_aa: CATSGDSGEITGELFF
d_call: .; clone_size: many; j_call: TRBJ1-5; v_call: TRBV20-1; cdr3_nt: TGCAGTGCTAGAGCGGACGGATTCATAGGCAATCAGCCCCAGCATTTT; cdr3_aa: CSARADGFIGNQPQHF
d_call: .; clone_size: few; j_call: TRBJ2-7; v_call: TRBV6-1; cdr3_nt: TGTGCCAGCAGTGAATATGGACATGAGTACGAGCAGTACTTC; cdr3_aa: CASSEYGHEYEQYF
d_call: .; clone_size: many; j_call: TRBJ1-6; v_call: TRBV20-1; cdr3_nt: TGCAGTGCGCGGGACGGAAATTCACCCCTCCACTTT; cdr3_aa: CSARDGNSPLHF
d_call: TRBD1; clone_size: many; j_call: TRBJ1-6; v_call: TRBV7-9; cdr3_nt: TGTGCCAGCAGCCGGGACAGCCATGATAATTCACCCCTCCACTTT; cdr3_aa: CASSRDSHDNSPLHF
d_call: TRBD1; clone_size: few; j_call: TRBJ1-4; v_call: TRBV27; cdr3_nt: TGTGCCAGCAGTCACAGGGGGCTCCGGGAAAAACTGTTTTTT; cdr3_aa: CASSHRGLREKLFF
d_call: TRBD1; clone_size: .; j_call: TRBJ2-5; v_call: TRBV3-1; cdr3_nt: TGTGCCAGCAGCCAACCACAGGGGAGGACCCAGTACTTC; cdr3_aa: CASSQPQGRTQYF
d_call: .; clone_size: few; j_call: TRBJ1-6; v_call: TRBV9; cdr3_nt: TGTGCCAGCAGCACCTACACCTATAATTCACCCCTCCACTTT; cdr3_aa: CASSTYTYNSPLHF
d_call: .; clone_size: many; j_call: TRBJ1-5; v_call: TRBV2; cdr3_nt: TGTGCCAGCAGGCTGGGGTCTTCCCAGCCCCAGCATTTT; cdr3_aa: CASRLGSSQPQHF
d_call: .; clone_size: many; j_call: TRBJ2-5; v_call: TRBV7-2; cdr3_nt: TGTGCCAGCAGCTTAGTCGGGCTAGGGACCCAGTACTTC; cdr3_aa: CASSLVGLGTQYF
d_call: .; clone_size: many; j_call: TRBJ2-3; v_call: TRBV12-3/TRBV12-4; cdr3_nt: TGTGCCAGCAGTTTAGCTGGGGGTATGAGCACAGATACGCAGTATTTT; cdr3_aa: CASSLAGGMSTDTQYF
d_call: .; clone_size: few; j_call: TRBJ2-5; v_call: TRBV5-1; cdr3_nt: TGCGCCAGCAGCTTGGCCCCAGGGGGGCAAGAGACCCAGTACTTC; cdr3_aa: CASSLAPGGQETQYF
d_call: .; clone_size: .; j_call: TRBJ2-7; v_call: TRBV6-1; cdr3_nt: TGTGCCAGCAGGCAGGTGGCCTACGAGCAGTACTTC; cdr3_aa: CASRQVAYEQYF
d_call: .; clone_size: many; j_call: TRBJ1-6; v_call: TRBV20-1; cdr3_nt: TGCAGTGCTAGAGAAGGGGACATGGATTCTTCACCCCTCCACTTT; cdr3_aa: CSAREGDMDSSPLHF
d_call: TRBD1; clone_size: many; j_call: TRBJ1-1; v_call: TRBV20-1; cdr3_nt: TGCAGTGAGGTCCCCGGGACAGCGAAGAACACTGAAGCTTTCTTT; cdr3_aa: CSEVPGTAKNTEAFF
d_call: .; clone_size: .; j_call: TRBJ2-3; v_call: TRBV5-4; cdr3_nt: TGTGCCAGCAGCCCACCGGCCCGCAGCGGCACAGATACGCAGTATTTT; cdr3_aa: CASSPPARSGTDTQYF
d_call: .; clone_size: many; j_call: TRBJ1-4; v_call: TRBV2; cdr3_nt: TGTGCCAGCAGTGACAGTACATCCGATGAAAAACTGTTTTTT; cdr3_aa: CASSDSTSDEKLFF
d_call: .; clone_size: .; j_call: TRBJ2-7; v_call: TRBV6-1; cdr3_nt: TGTGCCAGCAGTGAGGTATCAGTAACCTACGAGCAGTACTTC; cdr3_aa: CASSEVSVTYEQYF
d_call: TRBD1; clone_size: few; j_call: TRBJ2-3; v_call: TRBV9; cdr3_nt: TGTGCCAGCAGCGTAGAAGGACAGGCTAGCACAGATACGCAGTATTTT; cdr3_aa: CASSVEGQASTDTQYF
d_call: .; clone_size: once; j_call: TRBJ2-7; v_call: TRBV11-2; cdr3_nt: TGTGCCAGCAGCCGACGCTGGGGATCAGACGAGCAGTACTTC; cdr3_aa: CASSRRWGSDEQYF
d_call: .; clone_size: many; j_call: TRBJ2-2; v_call: TRBV20-1; cdr3_nt: TGCAGTGCCCTTAGGCAGGGAAACACCGGGGAGCTGTTTTTT; cdr3_aa: CSALRQGNTGELFF